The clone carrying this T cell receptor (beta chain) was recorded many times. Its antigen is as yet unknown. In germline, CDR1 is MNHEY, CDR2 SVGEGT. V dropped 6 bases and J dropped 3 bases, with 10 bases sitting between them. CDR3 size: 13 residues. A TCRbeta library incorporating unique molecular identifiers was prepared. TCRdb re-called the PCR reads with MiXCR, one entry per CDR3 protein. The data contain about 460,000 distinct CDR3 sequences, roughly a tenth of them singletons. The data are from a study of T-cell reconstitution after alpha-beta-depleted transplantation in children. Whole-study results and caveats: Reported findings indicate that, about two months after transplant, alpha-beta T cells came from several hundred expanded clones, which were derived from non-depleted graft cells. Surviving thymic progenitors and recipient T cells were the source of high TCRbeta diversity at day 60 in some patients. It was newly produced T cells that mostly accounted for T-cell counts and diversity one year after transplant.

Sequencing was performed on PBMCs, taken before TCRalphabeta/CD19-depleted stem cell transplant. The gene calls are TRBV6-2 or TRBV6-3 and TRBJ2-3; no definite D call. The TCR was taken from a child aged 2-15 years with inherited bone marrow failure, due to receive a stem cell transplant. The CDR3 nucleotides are TGTGCCAGCAGCCTAAGTGTAACAGATACGCAGTATTTT. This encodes CASSLSVTDTQYF.